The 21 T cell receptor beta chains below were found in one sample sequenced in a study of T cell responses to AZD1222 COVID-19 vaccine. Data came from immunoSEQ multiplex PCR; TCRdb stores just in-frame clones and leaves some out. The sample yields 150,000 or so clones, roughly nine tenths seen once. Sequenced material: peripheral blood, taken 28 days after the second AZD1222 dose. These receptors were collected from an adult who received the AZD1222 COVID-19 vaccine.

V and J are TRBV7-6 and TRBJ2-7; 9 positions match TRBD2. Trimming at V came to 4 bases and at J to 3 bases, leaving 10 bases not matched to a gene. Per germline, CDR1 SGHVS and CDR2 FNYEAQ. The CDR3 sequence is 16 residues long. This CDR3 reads CASSSWRGGNDYEQYF. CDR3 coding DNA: TGTGCCAGCAGCTCCTGGCGGGGGGGCAACGACTACGAGCAGTACTTC.

This CDR3 reads CASSETGAGSRHEQFF. CDR3 DNA sequence: TGTGCCAGCTCAGAAACGGGAGCAGGGAGTAGACATGAGCAGTTCTTC. The chain is built from TRBV18 and TRBJ2-1, with D possibly matching TRBD2 (6 bases). Germline V CDR1 and CDR2: KGHSH, LQKENI. The CDR3 is made up of 16 amino acids. V was trimmed by 5 bases and J by 8 bases, leaving 22 bases between them.

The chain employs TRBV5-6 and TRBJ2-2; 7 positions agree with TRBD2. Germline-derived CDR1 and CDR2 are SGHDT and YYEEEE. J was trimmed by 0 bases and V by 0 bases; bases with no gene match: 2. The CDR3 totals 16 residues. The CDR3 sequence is CASSLVAGANTGELFF. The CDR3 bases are TGTGCCAGCAGCTTGGTTGCGGGGGCGAACACCGGGGAGCTGTTTTTT.

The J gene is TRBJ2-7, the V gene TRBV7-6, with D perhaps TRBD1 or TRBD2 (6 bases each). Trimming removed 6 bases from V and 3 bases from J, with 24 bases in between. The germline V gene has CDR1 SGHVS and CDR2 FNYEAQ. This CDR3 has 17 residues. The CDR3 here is CASRHRGGGPPRYEQYF. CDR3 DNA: TGTGCCAGCAGACACAGAGGGGGAGGCCCACCGCGCTACGAGCAGTACTTC.

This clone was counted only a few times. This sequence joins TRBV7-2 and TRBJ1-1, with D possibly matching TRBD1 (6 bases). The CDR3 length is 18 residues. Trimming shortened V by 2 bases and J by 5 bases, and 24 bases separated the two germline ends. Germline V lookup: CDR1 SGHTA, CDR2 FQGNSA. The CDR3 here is CASSLTDRGAGGRTEAFF. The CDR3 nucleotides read TGTGCCAGCAGCTTAACCGATAGGGGGGCAGGAGGTCGGACTGAAGCTTTCTTT.

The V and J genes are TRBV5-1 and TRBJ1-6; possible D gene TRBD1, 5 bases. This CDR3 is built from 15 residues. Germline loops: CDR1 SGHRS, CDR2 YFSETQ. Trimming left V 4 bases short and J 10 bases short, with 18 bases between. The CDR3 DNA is TGCGCCAGCAGCACCGGGACTCTCGAGGGATCACCCCTCCACTTT. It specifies CASSTGTLEGSPLHF. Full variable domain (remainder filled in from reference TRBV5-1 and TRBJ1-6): KAGVTQTPRYLIKTRGQQVTLSCSPISGHRSVSWYQQTPGQGLQFLFEYFSETQRNKGNFPGRFSGRQFSNSRSEMNVSTLELGDSALYLCASSTGTLEGSPLHFGNGTRLTVT.

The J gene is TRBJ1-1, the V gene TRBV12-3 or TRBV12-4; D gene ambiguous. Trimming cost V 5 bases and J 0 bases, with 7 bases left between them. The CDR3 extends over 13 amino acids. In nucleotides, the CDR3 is TGTGCCAGCAGTCGGTTGATGAACACTGAAGCTTTCTTT. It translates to CASSRLMNTEAFF.

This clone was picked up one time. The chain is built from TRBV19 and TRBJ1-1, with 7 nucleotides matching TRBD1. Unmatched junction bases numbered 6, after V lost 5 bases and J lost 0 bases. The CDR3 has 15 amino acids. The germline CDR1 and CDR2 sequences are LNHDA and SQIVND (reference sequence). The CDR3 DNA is TGTGCCAGTAGTCCGCGGACAGGAATGAACACTGAAGCTTTCTTT. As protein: CASSPRTGMNTEAFF.

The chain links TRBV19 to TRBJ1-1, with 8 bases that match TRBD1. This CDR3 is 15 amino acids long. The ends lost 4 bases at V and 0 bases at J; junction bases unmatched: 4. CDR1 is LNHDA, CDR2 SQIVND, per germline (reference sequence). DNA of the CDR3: TGTGCCAGTAGTAGGACAGGGAGAATGAACACTGAAGCTTTCTTT. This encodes CASSRTGRMNTEAFF.

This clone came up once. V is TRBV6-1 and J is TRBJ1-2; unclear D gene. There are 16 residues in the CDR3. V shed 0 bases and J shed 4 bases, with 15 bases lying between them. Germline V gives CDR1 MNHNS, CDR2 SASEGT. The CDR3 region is CASSEAQARAGYGYTF. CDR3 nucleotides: TGTGCCAGCAGTGAAGCCCAAGCGAGGGCAGGCTATGGCTACACCTTC.

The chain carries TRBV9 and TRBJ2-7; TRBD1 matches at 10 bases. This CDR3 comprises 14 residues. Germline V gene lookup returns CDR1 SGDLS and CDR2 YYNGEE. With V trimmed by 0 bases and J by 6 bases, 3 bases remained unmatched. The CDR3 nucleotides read TGTGCCAGCAGCGTAGGACAGGGGGCGTTCGAGCAGTACTTC. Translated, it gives CASSVGQGAFEQYF.

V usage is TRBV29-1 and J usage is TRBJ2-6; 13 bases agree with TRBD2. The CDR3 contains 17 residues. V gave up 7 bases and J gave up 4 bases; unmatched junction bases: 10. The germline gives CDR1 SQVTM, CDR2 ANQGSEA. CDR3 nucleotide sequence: TGCAGCGCCCGGACTAGCGGGAGAGGGGACGGGGCCAACGTCCTGACTTTC. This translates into CSARTSGRGDGANVLTF.

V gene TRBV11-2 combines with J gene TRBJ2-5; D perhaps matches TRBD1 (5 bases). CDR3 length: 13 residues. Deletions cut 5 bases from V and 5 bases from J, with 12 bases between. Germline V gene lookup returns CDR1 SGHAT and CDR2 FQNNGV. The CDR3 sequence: CASSPRSGETQYF. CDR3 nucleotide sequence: TGTGCCAGCAGCCCCAGGTCAGGGGAGACCCAGTACTTC.

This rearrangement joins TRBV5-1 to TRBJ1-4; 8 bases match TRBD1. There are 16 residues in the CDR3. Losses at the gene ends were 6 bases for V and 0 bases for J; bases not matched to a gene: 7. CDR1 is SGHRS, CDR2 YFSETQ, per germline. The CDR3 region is CASTTGELPTNEKLFF. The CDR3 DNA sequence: TGCGCCAGCACGACAGGGGAACTACCAACTAATGAAAAACTGTTTTTT.

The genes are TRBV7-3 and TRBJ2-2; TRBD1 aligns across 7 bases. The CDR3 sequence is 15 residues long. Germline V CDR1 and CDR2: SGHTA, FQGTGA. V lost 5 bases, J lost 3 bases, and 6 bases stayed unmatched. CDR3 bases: TGTGCCAGCAGCGCCCCCGGGACAGACACCGGGGAGCTGTTTTTT. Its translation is CASSAPGTDTGELFF. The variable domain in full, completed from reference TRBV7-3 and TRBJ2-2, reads GAGVSQTPSNKVTEKGKYVELRCDPISGHTALYWYRQSLGQGPEFLIYFQGTGAADDSGLPNDRFFAVRPEGSVSTLKIQRTERGDSAVYLCASSAPGTDTGELFFGEGSRLTVL.

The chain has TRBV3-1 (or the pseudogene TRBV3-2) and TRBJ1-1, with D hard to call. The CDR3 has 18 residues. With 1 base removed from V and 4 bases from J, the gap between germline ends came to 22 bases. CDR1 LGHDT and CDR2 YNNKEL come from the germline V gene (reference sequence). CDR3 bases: TGTGCCAGCAGCCAAGTGGTTGGATTAGTCGGGTCAATCACTGAAGCTTTCTTT. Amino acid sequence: CASSQVVGLVGSITEAFF.

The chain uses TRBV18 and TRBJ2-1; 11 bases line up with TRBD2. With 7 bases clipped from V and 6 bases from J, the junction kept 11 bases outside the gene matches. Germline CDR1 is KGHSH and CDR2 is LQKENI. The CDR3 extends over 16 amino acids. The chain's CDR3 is CASLPGLAEWGNEQFF. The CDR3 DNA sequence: TGTGCCAGCTTGCCGGGACTAGCGGAGTGGGGCAATGAGCAGTTCTTC.

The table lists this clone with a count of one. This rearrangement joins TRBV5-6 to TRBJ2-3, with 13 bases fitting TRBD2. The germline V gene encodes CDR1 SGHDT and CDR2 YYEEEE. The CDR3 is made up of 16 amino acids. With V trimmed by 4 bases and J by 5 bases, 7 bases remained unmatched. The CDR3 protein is CASSRLAGGIKDTQYF. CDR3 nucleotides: TGTGCCAGCAGCCGACTAGCGGGAGGCATAAAAGATACGCAGTATTTT.

CDR3 loop: CASSVEFGGVNIQYF. The DNA for the CDR3 is TGTGCCAGCAGCGTAGAGTTTGGGGGGGTGAACATTCAGTACTTC. The rearrangement uses TRBV9 and TRBJ2-4; TRBD2 matches 7 bases. Germline V lookup: CDR1 SGDLS, CDR2 YYNGEE. V gave up 0 bases and J gave up 7 bases; unmatched junction bases: 7. CDR3 length: 15 residues.

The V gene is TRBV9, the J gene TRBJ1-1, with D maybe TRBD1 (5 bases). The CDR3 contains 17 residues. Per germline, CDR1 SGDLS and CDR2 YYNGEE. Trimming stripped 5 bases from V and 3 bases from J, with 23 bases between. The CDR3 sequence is CASSVRDGTIEDTEAFF. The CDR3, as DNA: TGTGCCAGCAGTGTCCGGGACGGAACAATAGAGGACACTGAAGCTTTCTTT.

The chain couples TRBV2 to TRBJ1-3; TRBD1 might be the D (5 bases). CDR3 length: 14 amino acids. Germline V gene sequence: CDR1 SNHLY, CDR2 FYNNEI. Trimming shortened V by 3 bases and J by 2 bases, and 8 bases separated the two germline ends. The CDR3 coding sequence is TGTGCCAGCAGTGATTGGGGGGCTGGAAACACCATATATTTT. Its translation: CASSDWGAGNTIYF.